What follows are 9 T cell receptor beta chains derived from one specimen sequenced in a study of T cells in Graves' hyperthyroidism and ophthalmopathy. Template material for amplifying TCR beta CDR3 regions consisted of RNA transcripts. RT-PCR in the first round (using the HTBI primer set) targeted the TCR CDR3. In TCRdb, the multiplex PCR reads were re-called with MiXCR into one record per CDR3 protein. The table records nearly 600,000 distinct CDR3 sequences, more than 13% of them present only once. The material sequenced was blood. Receptors originate from a woman aged 18-29 years with Graves' ophthalmopathy.

J is TRBJ1-4 and V is TRBV6-2 or TRBV6-3; no firm D call. With 4 bases removed from V and 10 bases from J, the gap between germline ends came to 10 bases. This CDR3 has 12 amino acids. Germline loops: CDR1 MNHEY, CDR2 SVGEGT. The CDR3: CASSSPGRKLFF. The CDR3 nucleotides read TGTGCCAGCAGTTCCCCCGGAAGAAAACTGTTTTTT.

The chain joins TRBV7-3 to TRBJ1-1, with 10 bases aligning to TRBD1. In germline, CDR1 is SGHTA, CDR2 FQGTGA. This CDR3 has 13 residues. V gave up 5 bases and J gave up 6 bases; unmatched junction bases: 3. The CDR3 bases are TGTGCCAGCAGCCCCGGGACAGGGGCTGAAGCTTTCTTT. Translating gives CASSPGTGAEAFF.

This clonotype was recorded at least ten times. The V gene is TRBV12-3 or TRBV12-4, the J gene TRBJ2-1; 11 bases agree with TRBD2. V was clipped by 6 bases and J by 4 bases; unmatched bases: 8. This CDR3 is 16 amino acids long. CDR3 sequence reads: CASRPGTSGSYNEQFF. In DNA form, the CDR3 reads TGTGCCAGCAGACCTGGGACTAGCGGATCTTACAATGAGCAGTTCTTC.

This clonotype was recorded a few times. This chain links TRBV20-1 with TRBJ2-3; unclear D gene. V lost 0 bases and J lost 2, with 15 bases in between. The CDR3 spans 16 residues. Germline V gene sequence: CDR1 DFQATT, CDR2 SNEGSKA (reference sequence). CDR3 in amino acids: CSARDSDSWVTDTQYF. The CDR3 region has the DNA TGCAGTGCTAGAGATTCTGATTCCTGGGTCACAGATACGCAGTATTTT.

There are many counts of this clonotype. This chain uses TRBV3-1 with TRBJ2-7, with D perhaps assigned TRBD1 or TRBD2 (5 bases each). V lost 0 bases and J lost 2, with 17 bases in between. Germline assignment: CDR1 LGHDT and CDR2 YNNKEL (reference sequence). The CDR3 length is 17 residues. The CDR3 spells CASSQDVVGQGAYEQYF. The CDR3 coding sequence is TGTGCCAGCAGCCAAGATGTAGTCGGGCAGGGAGCCTACGAGCAGTACTTC.

About this clonotype: Given a much more abundant clone one base away, this may be a read error. V is TRBV27 and J is TRBJ2-3, with 7 bases aligning to TRBD2. The CDR3 covers 13 residues. The germline V gene encodes CDR1 MNHEY and CDR2 SMNVEV (reference sequence). The CDR3 sequence: CASSLWGGDMQYF. The CDR3 coding sequence is TGTGCCAGCAGTTTGTGGGGAGGGGATATGCAGTATTTT.

J is TRBJ1-1 and V is TRBV6-1; perhaps TRBD1 as D (6 bases). V lost 5 bases and J lost 5, with 24 bases in between. The CDR3 sequence is 17 residues long. Germline V gene lookup returns CDR1 MNHNS and CDR2 SASEGT. CDR3 in amino acids: CASSSRDTLFAVTEAFF. DNA for the CDR3: TGTGCCAGCAGTTCCAGGGACACGCTTTTTGCTGTGACTGAAGCTTTCTTT.

This clonotype was found a few times. This sequence joins TRBV27 and TRBJ2-7, with 7 bases that match TRBD2. Losses at the gene ends were 5 bases for V and 0 bases for J; bases not matched to a gene: 7. Germline-derived CDR1 and CDR2 are MNHEY and SMNVEV (reference sequence). CDR3 size: 15 residues. The CDR3 is CASSAAGLSSYEQYF. The CDR3, as DNA: TGTGCCAGCAGTGCAGCGGGATTGAGCTCCTACGAGCAGTACTTC.

This clonotype showed up many times. The chain is built from TRBV28 and TRBJ2-7; D is possibly TRBD1 or TRBD2 (5 bases each). V was cut by 5 bases and J by 2 bases, with 19 bases left in between. Germline V gene sequence: CDR1 MDHEN, CDR2 SYDVKM. CDR3 length: 16 residues. The CDR3 sequence: CASSASPGTIPYEQYF. The CDR3 coding sequence is TGTGCCAGCAGTGCTTCACCCGGGACCATTCCCTACGAGCAGTACTTC.